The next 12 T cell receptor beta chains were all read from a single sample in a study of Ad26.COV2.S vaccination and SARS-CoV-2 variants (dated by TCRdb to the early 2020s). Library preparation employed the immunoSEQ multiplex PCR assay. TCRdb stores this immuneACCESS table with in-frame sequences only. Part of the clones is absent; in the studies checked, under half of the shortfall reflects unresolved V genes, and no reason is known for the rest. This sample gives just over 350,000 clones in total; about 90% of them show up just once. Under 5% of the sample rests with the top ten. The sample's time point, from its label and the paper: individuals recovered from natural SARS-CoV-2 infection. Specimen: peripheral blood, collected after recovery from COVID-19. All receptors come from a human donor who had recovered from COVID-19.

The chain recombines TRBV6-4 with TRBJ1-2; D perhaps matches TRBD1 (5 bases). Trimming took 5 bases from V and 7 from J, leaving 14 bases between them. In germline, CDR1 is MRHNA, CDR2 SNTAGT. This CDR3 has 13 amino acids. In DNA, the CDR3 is TGTGCCAGCAGTTCCGGGGCGTATGCTGGCTACACCTTC. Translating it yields CASSSGAYAGYTF.

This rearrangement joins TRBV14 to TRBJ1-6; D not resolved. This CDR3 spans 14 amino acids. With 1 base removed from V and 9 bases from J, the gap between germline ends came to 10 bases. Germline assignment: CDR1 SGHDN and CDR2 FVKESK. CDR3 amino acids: CASSQAYPSSPLHF. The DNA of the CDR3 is TGTGCCAGCAGCCAAGCCTACCCGAGTTCACCCCTCCACTTT.

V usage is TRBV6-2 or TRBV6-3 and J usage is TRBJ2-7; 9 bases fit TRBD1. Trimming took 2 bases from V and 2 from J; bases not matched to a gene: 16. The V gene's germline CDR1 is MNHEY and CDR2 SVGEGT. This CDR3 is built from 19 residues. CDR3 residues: CASSYPGTGSVSLAYEQYF. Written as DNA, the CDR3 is TGTGCCAGCAGTTACCCCGGGACAGGGTCTGTATCCTTGGCCTACGAGCAGTACTTC.

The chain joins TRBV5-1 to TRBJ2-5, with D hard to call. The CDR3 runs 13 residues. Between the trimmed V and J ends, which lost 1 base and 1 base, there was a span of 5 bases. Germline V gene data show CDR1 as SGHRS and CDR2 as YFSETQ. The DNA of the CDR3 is TGCGCCAGCAGCTTGTCCAGCCAAGAGACCCAGTACTTC. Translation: CASSLSSQETQYF.

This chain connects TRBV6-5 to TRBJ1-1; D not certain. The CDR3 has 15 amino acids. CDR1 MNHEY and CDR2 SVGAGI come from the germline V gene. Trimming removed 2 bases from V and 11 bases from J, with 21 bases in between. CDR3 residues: CASSYIGSGGGDAFF. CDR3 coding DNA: TGTGCCAGCAGTTACATCGGCTCGGGAGGAGGTGATGCTTTCTTT.

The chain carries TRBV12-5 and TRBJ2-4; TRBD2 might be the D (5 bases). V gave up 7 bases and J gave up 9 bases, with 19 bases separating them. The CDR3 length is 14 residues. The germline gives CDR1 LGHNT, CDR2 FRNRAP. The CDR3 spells CASDAGKSAGIQYF. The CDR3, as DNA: TGTGCTAGTGACGCCGGTAAGTCGGCGGGCATTCAGTACTTC.

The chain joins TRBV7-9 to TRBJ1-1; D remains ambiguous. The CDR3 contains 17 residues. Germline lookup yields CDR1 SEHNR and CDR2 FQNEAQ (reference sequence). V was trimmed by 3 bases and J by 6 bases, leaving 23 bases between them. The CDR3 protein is CASSFSASIGEYAEAFF. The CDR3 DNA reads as TGTGCCAGCAGCTTTTCTGCGTCGATCGGAGAATACGCTGAAGCTTTCTTT.

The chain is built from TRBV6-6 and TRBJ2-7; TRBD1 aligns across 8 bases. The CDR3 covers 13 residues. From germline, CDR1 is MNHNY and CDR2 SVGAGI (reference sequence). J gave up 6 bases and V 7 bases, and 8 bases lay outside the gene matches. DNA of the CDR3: TGTGCCAGCATTAAAGGACAGGGAGGCGAGCAGTACTTC. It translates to CASIKGQGGEQYF.

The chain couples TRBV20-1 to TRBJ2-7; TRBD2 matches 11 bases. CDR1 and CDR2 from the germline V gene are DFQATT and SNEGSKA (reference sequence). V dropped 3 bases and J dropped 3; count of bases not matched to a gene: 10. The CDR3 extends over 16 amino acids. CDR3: CSASGSLAGALYEQYF. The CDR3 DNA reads TGCAGTGCTAGTGGGTCACTAGCGGGGGCCCTCTACGAGCAGTACTTC.

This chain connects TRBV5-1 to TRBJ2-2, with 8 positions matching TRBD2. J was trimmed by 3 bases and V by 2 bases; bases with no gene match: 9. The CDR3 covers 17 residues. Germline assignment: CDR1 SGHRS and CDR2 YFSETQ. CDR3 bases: TGCGCCAGCAGCTTTTATTCGGGAGGGACCGACACCGGGGAGCTGTTTTTT. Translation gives CASSFYSGGTDTGELFF.

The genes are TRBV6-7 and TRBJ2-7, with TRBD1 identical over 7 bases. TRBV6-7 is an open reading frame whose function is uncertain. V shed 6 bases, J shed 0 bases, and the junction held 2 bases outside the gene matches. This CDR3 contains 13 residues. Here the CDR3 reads CASSGTDSYEQYF. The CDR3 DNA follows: TGTGCCAGCAGCGGGACAGACTCCTACGAGCAGTACTTC.

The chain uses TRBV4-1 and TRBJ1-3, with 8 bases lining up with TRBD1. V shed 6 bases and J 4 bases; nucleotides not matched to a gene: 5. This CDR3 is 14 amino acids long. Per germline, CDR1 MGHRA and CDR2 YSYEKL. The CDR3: CASRDRVKGNTIYF. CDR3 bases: TGCGCCAGCAGGGACAGGGTAAAAGGAAACACCATATATTTT.